One sample yielded the 26 T cell receptor beta chains listed below, sequenced in a study of regulatory T cells in long-lasting Graves disease. HTBI primers from iRepertoire and Arm-PCR of CDR3 regions yielded the TCR beta libraries. TCRdb independently ran MiXCR on the multiplex PCR reads; one entry per CDR3 protein. The table includes over 650,000 distinct CDR3 sequences, 30% detected once. Time point noted: persistent/refractory GD, antithyroid drugs over 5 years with positive TRAb. From PBMCs, RNA was extracted and then used to make the TCR library. The sample was peripheral blood mononuclear cells (PBMCs), taken when the disease was refractory, from a patient treated with antithyroid drugs. These receptors were collected from a female donor with Graves disease.

This clonotype was seen ten or more times. V gene TRBV28 combines with J gene TRBJ2-2; D gene uncertain. This CDR3 has 12 amino acids. Germline values: CDR1 MDHEN, CDR2 SYDVKM. The V end was cut by 5 bases, the J end by 6 bases, with 7 bases between. CDR3: CASSTTAGELFF. The CDR3, as DNA: TGTGCCAGCAGTACCACGGCCGGGGAGCTGTTTTTT.

The chain links TRBV6-4 to TRBJ2-5, with 9 bases that match TRBD2. Germline-derived CDR1 and CDR2 are MRHNA and SNTAGT. The CDR3 length is 16 residues. V shed 6 bases and J 1 base; nucleotides not matched to a gene: 9. The CDR3 DNA reads TGTGCCAGCAGACGGGGCGGGAGGGAGGTCCAAGAGACCCAGTACTTC. Amino acid sequence: CASRRGGREVQETQYF.

A few counts support this clonotype. The chain uses TRBV19 and TRBJ1-1; unclear D gene. Germline CDR1 and CDR2: LNHDA and SQIVND (reference sequence). The CDR3 consists of 11 residues. Between the trimmed V and J ends, which lost 7 bases and 7 bases, there was a span of 10 bases. The CDR3 nucleotides read TGTGCCAGTACTAGGACTTTTGAAGCTTTCTTT. Its protein product is CASTRTFEAFF. Drawing the rest from reference TRBV19 and TRBJ1-1, the complete variable domain is DGGITQSPKYLFRKEGQNVTLSCEQNLNHDAMYWYRQDPGQGLRLIYYSQIVNDFQKGDIAEGYSVSREKKESFPLTVTSAQKNPTAFYLCASTRTFEAFFGQGTRLTVV.

The chain joins TRBV30 to TRBJ1-2, with D possibly matching TRBD1 (6 bases). Germline CDR1 GTSNPN, CDR2 SVGIG (reference sequence). The CDR3 has 11 residues. CDR3: CIRQDPYGYTF. CDR3 DNA: TGTATAAGACAGGACCCCTATGGCTACACCTTC.

This clonotype was found a few times. The chain carries TRBV5-1 and TRBJ1-1, with D unclear. V shed 1 base and J shed 2 bases, with 9 bases lying between them. Germline-derived CDR1 and CDR2 are SGHRS and YFSETQ. The CDR3 loop spans 14 amino acids. CDR3 sequence reads: CASSLRSVNTEAFF. The CDR3 DNA reads TGCGCCAGCAGCTTGAGGAGTGTTAACACTGAAGCTTTCTTT.

The chain has TRBV3-1 and TRBJ2-7; 10 bases are shared with TRBD2. Per the germline V gene, CDR1 is LGHDT and CDR2 is YNNKEL (reference sequence). With 2 bases clipped from V and 3 bases from J, the junction kept 4 bases outside the gene matches. The CDR3 covers 15 residues. The CDR3 region is CASSQRGTSDYEQYF. CDR3 coding DNA: TGTGCCAGCAGCCAAAGGGGGACTAGCGACTACGAGCAGTACTTC.

This clonotype occurred once. The genes are TRBV5-1 and TRBJ1-5, with D perhaps TRBD1 (5 bases). The V gene's germline CDR1 is SGHRS and CDR2 YFSETQ. V lost 4 bases and J lost 1, with 12 bases in between. The CDR3 is 15 amino acids. CDR3 in amino acids: CASSDQGGSNQPQHF. Here the CDR3 DNA reads TGCGCCAGCAGCGATCAGGGAGGAAGCAATCAGCCCCAGCATTTT. The full variable domain, completed using reference TRBV5-1 and TRBJ1-5, is KAGVTQTPRYLIKTRGQQVTLSCSPISGHRSVSWYQQTPGQGLQFLFEYFSETQRNKGNFPGRFSGRQFSNSRSEMNVSTLELGDSALYLCASSDQGGSNQPQHFGDGTRLSIL.

The table lists this clonotype with a few counts. This chain links TRBV5-1 with TRBJ2-7, with 8 positions matching TRBD2. The trim removed 1 base at V and 0 bases at J, leaving 15 bases unmatched. The CDR3 is 19 amino acids. CDR1 is SGHRS and CDR2 is YFSETQ in the germline V gene. The CDR3 DNA sequence: TGCGCCAGCAGCTTGTACGTGACTAGCGTTCCCAGGAGCTCCTACGAGCAGTACTTC. It is translated as CASSLYVTSVPRSSYEQYF.

In its sample, this clonotype was seen a few times. The V call is TRBV6-5, the J call TRBJ2-1; 7 bases are shared with TRBD2. This CDR3 spans 17 amino acids. The junction had 8 bases not matched to a gene; V was cut back by 0 bases and J by 3 bases. Germline-derived CDR1 and CDR2 are MNHEY and SVGAGI. The CDR3 coding sequence is TGTGCCAGCAGTTACTCACGTAGCGGGCACCTCTACAATGAGCAGTTCTTC. It specifies CASSYSRSGHLYNEQFF.

Only a few counts were recorded for this clonotype. The DNA of the CDR3 is TGTGCCAGCAGCCTAAGAGCTCCAGGCAGCTCTGGAAACACCATATATTTT. Protein: CASSLRAPGSSGNTIYF. V usage is TRBV14 and J usage is TRBJ1-3; D gene ambiguous. CDR3 size: 17 residues. Germline V gene lookup returns CDR1 SGHDN and CDR2 FVKESK. V lost 4 bases to trimming and J lost 0 bases, with 16 bases between them.

This clonotype was detected many times. V usage is TRBV28 and J usage is TRBJ1-2; a possible D gene is TRBD1 (5 bases). In germline, CDR1 is MDHEN, CDR2 SYDVKM. V lost 2 bases to trimming and J lost 8 bases, with 15 bases between them. The CDR3 totals 14 residues. The CDR3 nucleotides read TGTGCCAGCAGTTTAATGGGGGACCTCACGGGCTACACCTTC. Translating gives CASSLMGDLTGYTF.

The V and J genes are TRBV19 and TRBJ1-5, with D possibly matching TRBD1 (6 bases). Trimming cost V 5 bases and J 2 bases, with 16 bases left between them. The germline V gene has CDR1 LNHDA and CDR2 SQIVND (reference sequence). This CDR3 has 16 amino acids. CDR3 DNA sequence: TGTGCCAGTAGTGTGATACAGGGAACGGGCAATCAGCCCCAGCATTTT. Amino acid sequence: CASSVIQGTGNQPQHF.

V gene TRBV30 combines with J gene TRBJ1-4; 7 positions match TRBD1. CDR3 size: 14 residues. V shed 3 bases, J shed 4 bases, and the junction held 5 bases outside the gene matches. CDR1 and CDR2 from the germline V gene are GTSNPN and SVGIG (reference sequence). This CDR3 reads CAWRPGQFNEKLFF. In nucleotides, the CDR3 is TGTGCCTGGAGGCCGGGACAGTTTAATGAAAAACTGTTTTTT. Full variable domain (rest looked up from reference TRBV30 and TRBJ1-4): SQTIHQWPATLVQPVGSPLSLECTVEGTSNPNLYWYRQAAGRGLQLLFYSVGIGQISSEVPQNLSASRPQDRQFILSSKKLLLSDSGFYLCAWRPGQFNEKLFFGSGTQLSVL.

The chain is built from TRBV18 and TRBJ2-7; D gene uncertain. The germline V and J ends were trimmed by 6 bases and 5 bases, with 17 bases remaining between them. CDR3 size: 14 residues. From germline, CDR1 is KGHSH and CDR2 LQKENI. As DNA, the CDR3 is TGTGCCAGCTCCCAAATCGTGGCCACAAACGAGCAGTACTTC. This sequence encodes CASSQIVATNEQYF.

V usage is TRBV27 and J usage is TRBJ1-5, with 9 bases lining up with TRBD1. CDR1 is MNHEY and CDR2 is SMNVEV in the germline V gene (reference sequence). V trimming: 5 bases; J trimming: 2 bases; junction bases outside the gene matches: 10. The CDR3 loop spans 17 amino acids. In nucleotides, the CDR3 is TGTGCCAGCAGTGACCTGGGGACAGGGTACGGCAATCAGCCCCAGCATTTT. It yields the protein CASSDLGTGYGNQPQHF.

This clonotype was seen only once. A much larger clone lies a single base off, so this may be a read error. The rearrangement uses TRBV5-1 and TRBJ2-3; D is undetermined. The germline gives CDR1 SGHRS, CDR2 YFSETQ. The CDR3 runs 12 residues. V was cut by 0 bases and J by 4 bases, with 3 bases left in between. CDR3 sequence reads: CASSLASDTQYF. CDR3 DNA: TGCGCCAGCAGCTTGGCCTCAGATACGCAGTATTTT.

Turning to this clonotype: An end of the junction differs from the germline gene, which may be a read error. This chain uses TRBV5-1 with TRBJ2-7; no firm D call. CDR1 and CDR2 from the germline V gene are SGHRS and YFSETQ. The CDR3 has 13 amino acids. The CDR3 reads CPSSFGRTYEQYF. DNA for the CDR3: TGCCCCAGCAGCTTTGGGCGGACCTACGAGCAGTACTTC.

This rearrangement joins TRBV29-1 to TRBJ1-3, with D perhaps TRBD1 (5 bases). Germline CDR1 and CDR2: SQVTM and ANQGSEA. This CDR3 has 15 residues. The CDR3 reads CSGLQVPFSGNTIYF. CDR3 DNA: TGCAGTGGTCTACAGGTTCCCTTCTCTGGAAACACCATATATTTT.

This rearrangement joins TRBV27 to TRBJ1-5, with 9 nucleotides matching TRBD1. The length of the CDR3 is 17 residues. J gave up 2 bases and V 4 bases, and 9 bases lay outside the gene matches. Germline V gene data show CDR1 as MNHEY and CDR2 as SMNVEV (reference sequence). The CDR3 DNA sequence: TGTGCCAGCAGTTCATACTCACAGGGGGCTGGCAATCAGCCCCAGCATTTT. This encodes CASSSYSQGAGNQPQHF.

This sequence joins TRBV11-2 and TRBJ1-1, with 7 bases aligning to TRBD1. Germline lookup yields CDR1 SGHAT and CDR2 FQNNGV. This CDR3 has 17 amino acids. With 1 base clipped from V and 1 base from J, the junction kept 9 bases outside the gene matches. The CDR3 DNA is TGTGCCAGCAGCTTAGTAGGGACAGCCACTCCGAACACTGAAGCTTTCTTT. Encoded protein: CASSLVGTATPNTEAFF.

The V and J genes are TRBV10-3 and TRBJ2-7, with TRBD1 matching 10 bases. Germline CDR1 is ENHRY and CDR2 is SYGVKD. The V and J ends lost 10 bases and 5 bases, in that order; junction bases with no gene match: 8. The length of the CDR3 is 13 residues. This chain's CDR3 is CASSGTGADEQYF. The DNA of the CDR3 is TGTGCCAGCTCCGGGACAGGGGCGGACGAGCAGTACTTC.

V and J are TRBV6-2 or TRBV6-3 and TRBJ1-1, with D hard to call. Trimming pared 4 bases from V and 7 bases from J, leaving 16 bases between. This CDR3 has 14 residues. In germline, CDR1 is MNHEY, CDR2 SVGEGT. CDR3 protein: CASSFADANGEAFF. The CDR3 DNA is TGTGCCAGCAGTTTCGCGGACGCAAACGGTGAAGCTTTCTTT.

This clonotype has ten or more counts. The chain employs TRBV20-1 and TRBJ1-6; TRBD1 matches at 11 bases. The V segment lost 5 bases and the J segment 7 bases; nucleotides outside the gene matches: 4. Germline lookup yields CDR1 DFQATT and CDR2 SNEGSKA (reference sequence). The CDR3 extends over 14 amino acids. As DNA, the CDR3 is TGCAGTGCTTCCGGACAGGGGGCAAATTCACCCCTCCACTTT. Amino acids: CSASGQGANSPLHF.

The chain recombines TRBV6-1 with TRBJ2-7; D gene unclear. The CDR3 is 13 amino acids. Germline V gene data show CDR1 as MNHNS and CDR2 as SASEGT. V shed 5 bases and J shed 2 bases, with 10 bases lying between them. CDR3 loop: CASSIQQTYEQYF. CDR3 nucleotides: TGTGCCAGCAGTATACAGCAAACCTACGAGCAGTACTTC.

The chain combines TRBV18 with TRBJ2-1; TRBD2 matches 12 bases. This CDR3 spans 16 amino acids. V gave up 0 bases and J gave up 6 bases; unmatched junction bases: 3. Germline V gives CDR1 KGHSH, CDR2 LQKENI. The CDR3 here is CASSPPGLAGLNEQFF. CDR3 nucleotides: TGTGCCAGCTCACCACCCGGACTAGCGGGACTCAATGAGCAGTTCTTC.

The rearrangement links TRBV19 to TRBJ1-1; D is unclear. V was pared by 0 bases and J by 1 base, with 12 bases between. CDR3 size: 16 residues. Germline V gene data show CDR1 as LNHDA and CDR2 as SQIVND (reference sequence). In nucleotides, the CDR3 is TGTGCCAGTAGTATAGATCCACGGGGTAAGAACACTGAAGCTTTCTTT. Protein: CASSIDPRGKNTEAFF.